This T cell receptor beta chain was recorded in a study of blood T cell repertoires in COVID-19. Study details: Nucleic acid was either cDNA or gDNA, and it came from T cells, B-cell-depleted T cells, or PBMCs.

TCRdb's copy holds only in-frame clones and misses some; the assay was immunoSEQ multiplex PCR. This sample has approximately 170,000 clones, with 65% to 85% found just once. Trimming shortened V by 11 bases and J by 2 bases, and 15 bases separated the two germline ends. This CDR3 has 13 residues. The chain couples TRBV12-3 or TRBV12-4 to TRBJ2-5, with a weak D call TRBD1 (5 bases). The sample consisted of peripheral blood. The receptor was isolated from a man aged 60-69 years with active or convalescent COVID-19. The chain's CDR3 is CACRQGKQETQYF. CDR3 bases: TGTGCCTGCCGGCAGGGAAAGCAAGAGACCCAGTACTTC.